Listed below are T cell receptor beta chains from one sample, sequenced in a study of cytomegalovirus exposure and HLA in healthy donors. Using immunoSEQ multiplex PCR, the repertoire was profiled, and TCRdb retains in-frame clones only, with some absent. The repertoire holds some 170,000 clones, with 75% to 90% as singletons. Source material: PBMCs. Receptor source: a man between 25 and 39 years old in good health and CMV-seronegative. Each CDR3 is given with its conserved first and last residue. Fields, in order: D gene, J gene, V gene, clone size, CDR3 protein, CDR3 DNA. D genes are given only for firm matches. Clone size is not always given. Where it is, it says once, few, many or a class for expanded clones.

.,TRBJ1-5,TRBV6-1,.,CAESELNQPQHF,TGTGCCGAATCGGAGCTCAATCAGCCCCAGCATTTT
TRBD1,TRBJ1-5,TRBV6-6,.,CASSYRTGKFNQPQHF,TGTGCCAGCAGTTACCGGACAGGGAAATTCAATCAGCCCCAGCATTTT
TRBD2,TRBJ2-5,TRBV7-6,.,CASSGRTSGAQETQYF,TGTGCCAGCAGCGGGCGGACTAGCGGAGCCCAAGAGACCCAGTACTTC
.,TRBJ2-1,TRBV7-9,once,CASSLGAHYNEQFF,TGTGCCAGCAGCTTAGGGGCACACTACAATGAGCAGTTCTTC
TRBD1,TRBJ2-7,TRBV10-3,.,CAIRSGDSAYEQYF,TGTGCCATCAGATCCGGGGACAGCGCTTACGAGCAGTACTTC
TRBD1,TRBJ1-4,TRBV7-2,.,CASSRRTGTDEKLFF,TGTGCCAGCAGCAGACGGACAGGGACTGATGAAAAACTGTTTTTT
.,TRBJ2-4,TRBV5-4,.,CASSLFTGGGGEGQYF,TGTGCCAGCAGCTTGTTCACGGGAGGGGGCGGGGAGGGTCAGTACTTC
.,TRBJ1-3,TRBV28,.,CASSLTLPRGNTIYF,TGTGCCAGCAGTTTGACCTTACCTAGGGGAAACACCATATATTTT
TRBD1,TRBJ1-4,TRBV15,once,CATSMGQGVEKLFF,TGTGCCACCAGCATGGGACAGGGGGTGGAAAAACTGTTTTTT
.,TRBJ2-1,TRBV5-6,.,CASSSLPDRQPYNEQFF,TGTGCCAGCAGCTCGCTACCCGACAGGCAACCCTACAATGAGCAGTTCTTC
.,TRBJ1-3,TRBV14,.,CASSPRQSSGNTIYF,TGTGCCAGCAGCCCGAGACAGTCCTCTGGAAACACCATATATTTT